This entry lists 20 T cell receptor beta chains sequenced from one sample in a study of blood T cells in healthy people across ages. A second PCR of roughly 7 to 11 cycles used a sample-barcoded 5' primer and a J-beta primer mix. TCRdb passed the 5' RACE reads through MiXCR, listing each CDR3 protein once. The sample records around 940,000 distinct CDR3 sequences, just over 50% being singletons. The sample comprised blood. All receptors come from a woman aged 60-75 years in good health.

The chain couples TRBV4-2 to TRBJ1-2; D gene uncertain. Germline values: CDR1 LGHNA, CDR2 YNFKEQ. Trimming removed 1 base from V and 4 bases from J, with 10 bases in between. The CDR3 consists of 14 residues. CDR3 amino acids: CASSQGRSLYGYTF. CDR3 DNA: TGTGCCAGCAGCCAAGGTCGCTCACTCTATGGCTACACCTTC.

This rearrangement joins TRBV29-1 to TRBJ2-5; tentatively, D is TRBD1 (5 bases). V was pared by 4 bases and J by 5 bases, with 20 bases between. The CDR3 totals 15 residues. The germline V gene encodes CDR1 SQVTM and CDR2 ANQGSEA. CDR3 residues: CSVANWTIVWETQYF. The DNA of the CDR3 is TGCAGCGTTGCAAACTGGACAATCGTCTGGGAGACCCAGTACTTC.

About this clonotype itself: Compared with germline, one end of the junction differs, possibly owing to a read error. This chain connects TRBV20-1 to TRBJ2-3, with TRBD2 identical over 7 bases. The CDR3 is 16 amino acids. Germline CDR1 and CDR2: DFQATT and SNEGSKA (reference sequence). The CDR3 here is CSALTSRQPGTGTQYF. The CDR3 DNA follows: TGCAGTGCTCTGACTAGCAGGCAACCCGGCACAGGTACGCAGTATTTT.

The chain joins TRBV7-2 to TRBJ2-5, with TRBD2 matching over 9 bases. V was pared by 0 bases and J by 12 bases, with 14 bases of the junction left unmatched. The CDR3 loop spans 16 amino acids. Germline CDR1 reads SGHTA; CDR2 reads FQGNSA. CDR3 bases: TGTGCCAGCAGCTTAGCGGGTGAGCGGGGGGTTGCTGAGAAGTACTTC. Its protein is CASSLAGERGVAEKYF.

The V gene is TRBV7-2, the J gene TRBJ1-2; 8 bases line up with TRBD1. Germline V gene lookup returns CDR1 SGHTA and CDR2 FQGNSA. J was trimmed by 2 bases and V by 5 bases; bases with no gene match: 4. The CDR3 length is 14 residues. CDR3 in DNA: TGTGCCAGCAGCCCGGACAGGGCGAACTATGGCTACACCTTC. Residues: CASSPDRANYGYTF.

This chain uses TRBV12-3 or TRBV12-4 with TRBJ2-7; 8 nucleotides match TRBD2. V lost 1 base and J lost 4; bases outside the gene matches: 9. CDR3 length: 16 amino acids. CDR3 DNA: TGTGCCAGCAGTTTAGGGGCGGGACTAGGAGAGTACGAGCAGTACTTC. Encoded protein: CASSLGAGLGEYEQYF.

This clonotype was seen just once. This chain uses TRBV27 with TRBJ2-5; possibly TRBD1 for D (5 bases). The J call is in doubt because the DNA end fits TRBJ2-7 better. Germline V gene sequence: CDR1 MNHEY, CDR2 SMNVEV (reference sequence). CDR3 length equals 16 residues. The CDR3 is CASSSLQTTEAYEQYF. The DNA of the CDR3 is TGTGCCAGCAGTTCACTCCAAACGACAGAAGCCTACGAGCAGTACTTC.

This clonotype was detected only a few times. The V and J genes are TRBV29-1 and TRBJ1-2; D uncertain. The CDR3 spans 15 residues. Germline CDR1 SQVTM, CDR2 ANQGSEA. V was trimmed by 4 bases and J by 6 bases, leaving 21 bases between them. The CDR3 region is CSVAHPGLRRNGYTF. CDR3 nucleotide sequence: TGCAGCGTTGCTCATCCGGGCCTTCGAAGGAATGGCTACACCTTC.

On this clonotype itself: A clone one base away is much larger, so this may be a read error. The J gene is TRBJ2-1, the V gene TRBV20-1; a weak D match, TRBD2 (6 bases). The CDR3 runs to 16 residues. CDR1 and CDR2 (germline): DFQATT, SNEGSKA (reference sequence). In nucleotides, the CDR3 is TGCAGTGCCAGAGGAATAGTCCGAGCACCGGGGGATGGGCAGTTCTTC. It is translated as CSARGIVRAPGDGQFF.

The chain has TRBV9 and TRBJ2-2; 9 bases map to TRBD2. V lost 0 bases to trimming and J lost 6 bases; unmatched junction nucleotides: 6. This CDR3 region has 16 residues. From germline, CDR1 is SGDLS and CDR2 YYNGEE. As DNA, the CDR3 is TGTGCCAGCAGCGTAGTTTTAGCGGGAGTTGCCGGGGAGCTGTTTTTT. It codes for CASSVVLAGVAGELFF.

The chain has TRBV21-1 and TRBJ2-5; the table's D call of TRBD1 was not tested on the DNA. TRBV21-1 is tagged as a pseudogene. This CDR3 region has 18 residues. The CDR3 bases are TGTGCCAGCAGCAAACGGTCCCCCAGGGGAGTTGTCCAAGAGACCCAGTACTTC. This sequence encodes CASSKRSPRGVVQETQYF.

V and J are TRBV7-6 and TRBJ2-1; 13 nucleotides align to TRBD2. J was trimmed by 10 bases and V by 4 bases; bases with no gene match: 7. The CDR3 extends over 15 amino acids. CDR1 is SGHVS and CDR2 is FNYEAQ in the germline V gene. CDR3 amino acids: CASSSRTSGSREQFF. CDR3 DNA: TGTGCCAGCAGCTCCAGGACTAGCGGGAGTCGGGAGCAGTTCTTC.

The DNA for the CDR3 is TGTGCCAGCAGCTTCGGACTAGCGGGAGGAAGTTGGAAAAGTAATGAGCAGTTCTTC. Translating gives CASSFGLAGGSWKSNEQFF. The chain recombines TRBV7-2 with TRBJ2-1, with TRBD2 identical over 14 bases. This CDR3 spans 19 amino acids. CDR1 is SGHTA and CDR2 is FQGNSA in the germline V gene. The V segment lost 3 bases and the J segment 7 bases; nucleotides outside the gene matches: 14.

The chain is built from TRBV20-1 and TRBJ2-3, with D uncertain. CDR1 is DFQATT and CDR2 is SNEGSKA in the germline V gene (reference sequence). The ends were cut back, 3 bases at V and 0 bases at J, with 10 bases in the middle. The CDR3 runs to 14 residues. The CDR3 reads CSASGMFSTDTQYF. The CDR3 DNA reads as TGCAGTGCTAGCGGAATGTTTAGCACAGATACGCAGTATTTT.

CDR3 protein: CASSWGAINEQFF. Written as DNA, the CDR3 is TGCGCCAGCAGCTGGGGAGCAATCAATGAGCAGTTCTTC. The chain combines TRBV5-1 with TRBJ2-1, with D perhaps TRBD2 (5 bases). The V gene lost 3 bases and the J gene lost 6 bases, with 10 bases spanning the gap. The CDR3 spans 13 residues. CDR1 and CDR2 (germline): SGHRS, YFSETQ.

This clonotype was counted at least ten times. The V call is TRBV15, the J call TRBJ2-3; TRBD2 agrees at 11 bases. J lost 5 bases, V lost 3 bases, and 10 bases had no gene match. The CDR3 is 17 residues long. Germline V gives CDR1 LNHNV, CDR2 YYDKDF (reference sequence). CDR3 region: CATSRLLAGARGDTQYF. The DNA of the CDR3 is TGTGCCACCAGCAGGTTACTAGCGGGAGCGAGGGGAGATACGCAGTATTTT.

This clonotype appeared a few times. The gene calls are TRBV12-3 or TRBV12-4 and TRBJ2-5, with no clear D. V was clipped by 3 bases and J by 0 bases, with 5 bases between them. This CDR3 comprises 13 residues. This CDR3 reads CASSFHNQETQYF. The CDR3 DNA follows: TGTGCCAGCAGTTTCCACAACCAAGAGACCCAGTACTTC.

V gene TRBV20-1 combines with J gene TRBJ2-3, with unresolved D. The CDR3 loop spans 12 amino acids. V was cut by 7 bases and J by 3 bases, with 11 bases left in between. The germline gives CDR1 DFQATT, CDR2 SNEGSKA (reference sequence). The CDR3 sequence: CSVPVWTDTQYF. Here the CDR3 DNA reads TGCAGTGTCCCGGTTTGGACAGATACGCAGTATTTT.

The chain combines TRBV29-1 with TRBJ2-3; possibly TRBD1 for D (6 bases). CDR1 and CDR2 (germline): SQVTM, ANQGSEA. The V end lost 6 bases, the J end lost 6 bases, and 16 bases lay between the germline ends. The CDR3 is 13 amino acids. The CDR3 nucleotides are TGCAGCGTGGGGACATCCGGTTTGGATACGCAGTATTTT. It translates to CSVGTSGLDTQYF.

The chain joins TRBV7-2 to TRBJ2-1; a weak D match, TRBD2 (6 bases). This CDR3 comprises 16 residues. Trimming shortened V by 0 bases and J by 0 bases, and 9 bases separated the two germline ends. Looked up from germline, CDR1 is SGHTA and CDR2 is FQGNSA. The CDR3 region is CASSLARDTSYNEQFF. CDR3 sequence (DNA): TGTGCCAGCAGCTTAGCGCGGGATACCTCCTACAATGAGCAGTTCTTC.